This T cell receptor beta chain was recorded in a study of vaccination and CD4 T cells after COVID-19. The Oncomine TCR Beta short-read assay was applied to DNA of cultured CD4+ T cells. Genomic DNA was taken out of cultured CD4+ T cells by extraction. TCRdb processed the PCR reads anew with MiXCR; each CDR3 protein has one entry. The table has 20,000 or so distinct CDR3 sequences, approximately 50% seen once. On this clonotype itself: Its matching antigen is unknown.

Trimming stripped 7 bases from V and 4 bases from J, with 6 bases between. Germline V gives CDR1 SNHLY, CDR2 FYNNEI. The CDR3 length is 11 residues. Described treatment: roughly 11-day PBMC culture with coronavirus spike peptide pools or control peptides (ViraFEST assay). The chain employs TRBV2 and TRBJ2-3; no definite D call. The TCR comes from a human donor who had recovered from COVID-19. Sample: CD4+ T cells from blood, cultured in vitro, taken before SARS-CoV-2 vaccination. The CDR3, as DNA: TGTGCCAGCATCCTGGCAGATACGCAGTATTTT. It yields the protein CASILADTQYF. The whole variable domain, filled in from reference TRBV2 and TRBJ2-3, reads EPEVTQTPSHQVTQMGQEVILRCVPISNHLYFYWYRQILGQKVEFLVSFYNNEISEKSEIFDDQFSVERPDGSNFTLKIRSTKLEDSAMYFCASILADTQYFGPGTRLTVL.